This TCR beta chain was retrieved from a study of shared clonotypes between healthy human individuals. Assay used: immunoSEQ multiplex PCR; TCRdb lists only in-frame clones, some missing. The table records 300,000 to 400,000 clones, more than 60% of them present only once. The CDR3 spans 14 residues. The germline V and J ends were trimmed by 0 bases and 0 bases, with 3 bases remaining between them. Germline V gene sequence: CDR1 SGDLS, CDR2 YYNGEE. This clonotype originated in a man aged 30 to 45 in good health. Material for sequencing was memory CD4+ T cells sorted from blood. The subset: CD45RA-negative fraction. The chain joins TRBV9 to TRBJ2-2, with D unclear. This chain's CDR3 is CASSVAPNTGELFF. The DNA for the CDR3 is TGTGCCAGCAGCGTAGCTCCGAACACCGGGGAGCTGTTTTTT.